This TCR beta chain was observed in a study of regulatory T cells in long-lasting Graves disease. Regarding time point: newly diagnosed GD, antithyroid drugs for less than 3 months. PBMC-derived RNA was used for the TCR library. This clonotype was found many times. Construction of TCR beta libraries relied on iRepertoire HTBI primers and on Arm-PCR targeting CDR3 regions. TCRdb processed the multiplex PCR reads anew with MiXCR; each CDR3 protein has one entry. The data contain a few hundred thousand distinct CDR3 sequences, around an eighth of them singletons. The same sample was also studied in work on T cells in Graves' hyperthyroidism and ophthalmopathy. That paper adds: Patients having uncontrolled infection, another autoimmune disease, pregnancy or lactation were not included.

The specimen was peripheral blood mononuclear cells (PBMCs), collected at new diagnosis, from a patient treated with antithyroid drugs. This sequence was found in a man aged 25-45 years with Graves disease.

The chain's CDR3 is CASSSSGTGLYEQYF. CDR3 nucleotide sequence: TGTGCCAGCAGCTCATCCGGGACAGGCCTCTACGAGCAGTACTTC. The V call is TRBV11-2, the J call TRBJ2-7, with 8 bases that match TRBD1. Trimming cost V 4 bases and J 3 bases; bases outside gene matches: 8. This CDR3 has 15 residues. Germline V gene lookup returns CDR1 SGHAT and CDR2 FQNNGV.